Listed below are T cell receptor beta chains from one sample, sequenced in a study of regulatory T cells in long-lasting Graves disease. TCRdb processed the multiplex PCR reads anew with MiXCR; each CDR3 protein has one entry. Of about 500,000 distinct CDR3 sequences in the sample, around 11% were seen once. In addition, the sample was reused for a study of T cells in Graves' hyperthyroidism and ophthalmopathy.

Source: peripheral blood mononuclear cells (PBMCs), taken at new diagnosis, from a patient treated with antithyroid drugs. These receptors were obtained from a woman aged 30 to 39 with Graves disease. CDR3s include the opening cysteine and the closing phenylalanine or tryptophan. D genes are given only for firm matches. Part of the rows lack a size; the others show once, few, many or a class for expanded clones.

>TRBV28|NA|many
CASESGNNQPQHF
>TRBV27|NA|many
CASSSSRRGNEKLFF
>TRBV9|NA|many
CASSVDGQGQETQYF
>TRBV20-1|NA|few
CSARDLGRNIGYTF
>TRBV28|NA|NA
CASSFGARGNQPQHF
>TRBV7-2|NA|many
CASSFADSSYEQYF
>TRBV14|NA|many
CASSHAVRTLGGELFF
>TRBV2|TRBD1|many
CASSATGIEQYF
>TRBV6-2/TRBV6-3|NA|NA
CASSEGRNRAYEQYF
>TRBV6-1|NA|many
CASSLQGLAGNTIYF
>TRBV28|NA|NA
CASSLINYGYTF
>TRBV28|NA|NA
CASGGNNYGYTF
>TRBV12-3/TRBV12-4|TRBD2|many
CASSSRTSAPDTQYF
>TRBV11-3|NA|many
CASSMMDSEETQYF
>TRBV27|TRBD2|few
CASRGAGPYYEQYF
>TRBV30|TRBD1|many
CAWSRTGVLYGYTF
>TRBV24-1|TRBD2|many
CATSVGRGADEQYF
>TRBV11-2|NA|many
CANSSGQFNQPQHF
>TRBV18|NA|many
CASSPPSMQGNGYTF
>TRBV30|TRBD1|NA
CAWSAGTGGPRYSNQPQHF
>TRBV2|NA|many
CASSGFRSSYEQYF
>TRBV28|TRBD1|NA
CASSRDRPPEAFF
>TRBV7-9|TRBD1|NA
CASSPGQGPSGNEQYF
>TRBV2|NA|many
CASSSPLGVQYF
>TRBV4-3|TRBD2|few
CASSQDKVSGNSGELFF
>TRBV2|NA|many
CASSPMRGSYNEQFF
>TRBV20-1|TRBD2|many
CSAPMPGLVDNEQFF
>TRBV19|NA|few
CASRAGRSTDTQYF
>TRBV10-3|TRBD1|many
CAISDMTGKGPDTQYF
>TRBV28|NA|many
CASSLASDYGYTF
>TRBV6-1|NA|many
CASGGRKNTEAFF
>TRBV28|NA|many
CASSLGQRMGRTEAFF
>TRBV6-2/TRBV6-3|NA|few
CASSIYSGSYNEQFF
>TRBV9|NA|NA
CASSPRQGETQYF
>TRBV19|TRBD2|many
CASSRPPSGANNEQFF
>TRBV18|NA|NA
CASSTTGLTKTQYF
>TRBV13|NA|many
CASSPPGGSEKLFF
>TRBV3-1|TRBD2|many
CASSQGFSKLAGVYNEQFF
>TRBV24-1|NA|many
CATSDSSFVGSRSYEQYF
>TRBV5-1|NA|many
CASSLRADYGYTF
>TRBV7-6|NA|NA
CASSLETSYNEQFF
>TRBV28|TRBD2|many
CASRGGLAGGGYF
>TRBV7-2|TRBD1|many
CASSSLRGGREQYF
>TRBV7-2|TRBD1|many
CASSLPGGANTGELFF
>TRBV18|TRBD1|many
CASSLKRQGVNQPQHF
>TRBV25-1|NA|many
CASSDSRGLTYEQYF
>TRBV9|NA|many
CASSVEPDSGNTIYF
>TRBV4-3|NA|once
CASSQDRWREKLFF
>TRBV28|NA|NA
CASSWPSADTQYF
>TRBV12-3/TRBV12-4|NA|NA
CASTNFRDSINEQFF
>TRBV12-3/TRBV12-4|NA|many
CASSSRTGSYEQYF
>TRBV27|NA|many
CASSLFPVSGSGTDTQYF
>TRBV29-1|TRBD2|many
CSGQLSGVGLDQFF
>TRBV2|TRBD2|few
CASSGWTSGISYEQYF
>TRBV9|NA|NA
CASSPLGEGGYEQFF
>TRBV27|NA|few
CASSLSWRFTDTQYF
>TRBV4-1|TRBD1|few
CASSQDPRQGEHTF
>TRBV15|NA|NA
CATSRDRSNSPLHF
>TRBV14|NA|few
CASSQDFPGPNTEAFF
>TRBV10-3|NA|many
CAISGRQGNSPLHF